These 2 T cell receptor beta chains originate from one sample sequenced in a study of response to subunit inactivated influenza vaccine. TCRdb passed the RT-PCR reads through MiXCR, listing each CDR3 protein once. This table holds around 600,000 distinct CDR3 sequences, around 11% found once. These data were also reused for a study on T cells expressing NK-cell markers. That work states: UMIs were included in TCR beta cDNA generated by 5'RACE template switching.

This specimen was PBMCs from blood, taken on the day of vaccination. These receptor sequences come from a man in his forties or fifties who received an inactivated influenza vaccine.

This clonotype was found a few times. The rearrangement links TRBV10-3 to TRBJ2-1; 8 positions match TRBD2. With V trimmed by 7 bases and J by 9 bases, 14 bases remained unmatched. The CDR3 extends over 15 amino acids. Germline CDR1 ENHRY, CDR2 SYGVKD. The CDR3: CAITKSIAGTGEQFF. The CDR3 coding sequence is TGTGCCATCACTAAGTCGATAGCGGGAACGGGTGAGCAGTTCTTC.

Remarks on this clonotype: At one of its ends the junction is not consistent with the germline gene, which may arise from a read error. The J gene is TRBJ2-7, the V gene TRBV5-1; TRBD1 matches 9 bases. The CDR3 has 16 amino acids. Germline CDR1 SGHRS, CDR2 YFSETQ. This CDR3 reads CASSLGGTGNSYKQYF. The DNA for the CDR3 is TGCGCCAGCAGCTTGGGAGGGACAGGGAACTCCTACAAGCAGTACTTC.